Here is one T cell receptor beta chain with its context. What it binds is not known. These data are taken from a study of cytomegalovirus exposure and HLA in healthy donors. About the research overall: Approximately 77 million unique TCRs from HLA-typed donors were held in an early release of data.

A multiplex PCR was run with 60 Vbeta primers and 13 Jbeta primers. Method: immunoSEQ multiplex PCR; TCRdb's copy keeps in-frame clones and lacks some. Of about 63,000 clones detected, approximately 90% appear once; the ten largest clones hold about an eighth. Germline CDR1 reads MNHEY; CDR2 reads SMNVEV (reference sequence). V lost 6 bases, J lost 3 bases, and 10 bases lay in between. This CDR3 is built from 13 residues. General study points: A prior analysis recorded that most TCR beta V segments were productive about 87% or about 30% of the time.

This chain joins TRBV27 and TRBJ2-3; no clear D gene. The sequence derives from a woman aged 25-40 years in good health and CMV-seropositive. The sequencing sample was made of PBMCs. The CDR3 reads CASRRLETDTQYF. As DNA, the CDR3 is TGTGCCAGCAGGCGACTGGAAACAGATACGCAGTATTTT.